Each of the 16 T cell receptor beta chains below was sequenced from the same sample in a study of blood T cell repertoires in COVID-19. Sequencing used immunoSEQ multiplex PCR; TCRdb keeps in-frame clones, though not all of them. The sample lists 250,000 to 350,000 clones; around 87% were seen once. The sample consisted of PBMCs or T cells enriched from blood (not recorded which). These receptors originate from a woman in her late teens or twenties with acute COVID-19.

V gene TRBV2 combines with J gene TRBJ2-2; D uncertain. Germline lookup yields CDR1 SNHLY and CDR2 FYNNEI. V lost 10 bases and J lost 4, with 10 bases in between. CDR3 length: 12 residues. The CDR3 reads CATLGGTGELFF. CDR3 nucleotide sequence: TGTGCCACCCTCGGCGGCACCGGGGAGCTGTTTTTT.

The rearrangement uses TRBV28 and TRBJ1-5, with 7 positions matching TRBD1. Germline CDR1 is MDHEN and CDR2 is SYDVKM. Trimming cost V 5 bases and J 8 bases; bases outside gene matches: 6. The CDR3 length is 13 residues. The DNA for the CDR3 is TGTGCCAGCAGTCCGCCGACAGGGAAGCCCCAGCATTTT. It encodes CASSPPTGKPQHF.

The chain links TRBV5-6 to TRBJ2-3; 7 bases align to TRBD2. This CDR3 region has 16 residues. Trimming removed 0 bases from V and 2 bases from J; junction bases left unmatched: 6. The germline V gene has CDR1 SGHDT and CDR2 YYEEEE. The CDR3, as DNA: TGTGCCAGCAGCTTGGCGGCGGGAGCCCCCACAGATACGCAGTATTTT. The encoded protein is CASSLAAGAPTDTQYF.

V gene TRBV24-1 combines with J gene TRBJ2-2; 10 positions agree with TRBD2. V was clipped by 4 bases and J by 3 bases; unmatched bases: 7. Germline CDR1 KGHDR, CDR2 SFDVKD. The length of the CDR3 is 17 residues. DNA of the CDR3: TGTGCCACCAGTGAAAGACCTGGACTAGCGGACACCGGGGAGCTGTTTTTT. Residues: CATSERPGLADTGELFF.

The rearrangement links TRBV6-5 to TRBJ2-3, with 9 bases that match TRBD1. Looked up from germline, CDR1 is MNHEY and CDR2 is SVGAGI. The V and J ends lost 6 bases and 1 base, in that order; junction bases with no gene match: 5. CDR3 length: 15 residues. The CDR3 bases are TGTGCCAGCAGGGACAGGGGAACGGGCACAGATACGCAGTATTTT. Translating it yields CASRDRGTGTDTQYF.

This chain joins TRBV10-3 and TRBJ2-7, with D hard to call. Germline CDR1 reads ENHRY; CDR2 reads SYGVKD. The V gene lost 3 bases and the J gene lost 3 bases, with 9 bases spanning the gap. The CDR3 is 13 amino acids. This CDR3 reads CAISDRSDYEQYF. CDR3 coding DNA: TGTGCCATCAGTGATCGGAGCGACTACGAGCAGTACTTC.

The J gene is TRBJ2-3, the V gene TRBV27; D possibly corresponds to TRBD2 (5 bases). Germline CDR1 MNHEY, CDR2 SMNVEV (reference sequence). This CDR3 has 20 amino acids. Trimming left V 3 bases short and J 8 bases short, with 33 bases between. The chain's CDR3 is CASSFRPVFLGPYNRGTQYF. The CDR3 DNA is TGTGCCAGCAGTTTCCGACCTGTTTTTCTCGGGCCGTATAACCGGGGTACGCAGTATTTT.

The V gene is TRBV18, the J gene TRBJ1-6; 7 nucleotides align to TRBD1. Germline V gives CDR1 KGHSH, CDR2 LQKENI. The V segment lost 3 bases and the J segment 9 bases; nucleotides outside the gene matches: 5. CDR3 length equals 14 residues. The CDR3, as DNA: TGTGCCAGCTCACCGCTCGACAGGGCTTCACCCCTCCACTTT. This translates into CASSPLDRASPLHF.

The sample holds a few counts of this clone. The DNA for the CDR3 is TGTGCCAGCAGTTATGACCGCCTAGGGCCCCAGCATTTT. Protein: CASSYDRLGPQHF. The gene calls are TRBV28 and TRBJ1-5; D is uncertain. CDR3 size: 13 residues. The germline V gene encodes CDR1 MDHEN and CDR2 SYDVKM. Trimming removed 4 bases from V and 9 bases from J, with 13 bases in between. Supplemented by reference TRBV28 and TRBJ1-5, the full variable domain reads DVKVTQSSRYLVKRTGEKVFLECVQDMDHENMFWYRQDPGLGLRLIYFSYDVKMKEKGDIPEGYSVSREKKERFSLILESASTNQTSMYLCASSYDRLGPQHFGDGTRLSIL.

The rearrangement links TRBV27 to TRBJ1-1, with 7 bases fitting TRBD1. CDR1 MNHEY and CDR2 SMNVEV come from the germline V gene (reference sequence). With 6 bases clipped from V and 3 bases from J, the junction kept 4 bases outside the gene matches. The CDR3 is 13 amino acids. Here the CDR3 reads CASRFTGDTEAFF. The CDR3 nucleotides are TGTGCCAGCAGGTTCACAGGGGACACTGAAGCTTTCTTT.

This chain connects TRBV28 to TRBJ2-3, with 11 bases that match TRBD2. V shed 2 bases and J 2 bases; nucleotides not matched to a gene: 3. In germline, CDR1 is MDHEN, CDR2 SYDVKM. The CDR3 covers 16 residues. CDR3 sequence (DNA): TGTGCCAGCAGTTTACCTAGCGGGAGGCTCACAGATACGCAGTATTTT. Translated: CASSLPSGRLTDTQYF.

This clone appeared a few times. The chain couples TRBV3-1 (or the pseudogene TRBV3-2) to TRBJ2-7; a possible D gene is TRBD1 (6 bases). V was clipped by 4 bases and J by 4 bases, with 8 bases between them. The CDR3 loop spans 12 amino acids. The germline V gene has CDR1 LGHDT and CDR2 YNNKEL (reference sequence). CDR3 bases: TGTGCCAGCAGCCGGACAGAGTACGAGCAGTACTTC. Its translation is CASSRTEYEQYF.

This clone was observed once. V gene TRBV28 combines with J gene TRBJ1-5, with D hard to call. Trimming left V 8 bases short and J 2 bases short, with 13 bases between. CDR3 length: 14 residues. Per germline, CDR1 MDHEN and CDR2 SYDVKM. In DNA form, the CDR3 reads TGTGCCAGCCTTAGTGCCGAGGGCAATCAGCCCCAGCATTTT. It specifies CASLSAEGNQPQHF.

This rearrangement joins TRBV7-3 to TRBJ1-6; D is possibly TRBD1 (5 bases). Germline V gene sequence: CDR1 SGHTA, CDR2 FQGTGA. The CDR3 is made up of 12 amino acids. Trimming took off 7 bases at V and 7 bases at J, with 8 bases between the two ends. CDR3 bases: TGTGCCAGCAAGGGGTACAATTCACCCCTCCACTTT. Translated, it gives CASKGYNSPLHF.

The chain joins TRBV11-3 to TRBJ2-1; the match to TRBD1 covers 7 bases. The CDR3 has 13 amino acids. Per the germline V gene, CDR1 is SGHNT and CDR2 is YENEEA. V was pared by 5 bases and J by 5 bases, with 3 bases of the junction left unmatched. The CDR3 spells CASSLTGDNEQFF. DNA of the CDR3: TGTGCCAGCAGCCTCACAGGGGACAATGAGCAGTTCTTC.

This clone was seen more than once but under ten times. This chain joins TRBV6-2 or TRBV6-3 and TRBJ2-7; D gene uncertain. The CDR3 totals 14 residues. Germline V gene sequence: CDR1 MNHEY, CDR2 SVGEGT. V was trimmed by 2 bases and J by 3 bases, leaving 11 bases between them. In DNA form, the CDR3 reads TGTGCCAGCAGTTACAGATTGGTTAGCTACGAGCAGTACTTC. Translation: CASSYRLVSYEQYF.